This T cell receptor beta chain was captured by sequencing in a study of CD8+CD57+ T cells in acquired aplastic anemia. Looking at the study overall: Quantities of DNA derived from sorted CD4+ and CD8+ cells averaged around 3.2 ug. Study-level findings and limits: A significant difference in CD8+ Simpson's diversity between patients and controls was not found. Between patients and controls, around 31 CD8+ CDR3 sequences were found in common.

J lost 3 bases, V lost 2 bases, and 12 bases had no gene match. The length of the CDR3 is 17 residues. Germline V gene sequence: CDR1 ENHRY, CDR2 SYGVKD. Both TCR beta VDJ combination and CDR3 sequence profiling were carried out. Genomic DNA was the template for this profiling. TCRdb recomputed calls from the reads with MiXCR, one row per CDR3 protein. The table has 150,000 to 200,000 distinct CDR3 sequences, 50% to 75% seen once; the top ten hold about 43%. Of note for this clonotype: Its cognate antigen is unknown.

Sequencing was done on a sample of sorted CD4+, CD8+, or CD8+CD57+ T cells (not recorded which) from PBMCs. The V call is TRBV10-3, the J call TRBJ1-2; 7 nucleotides agree with TRBD1. The TCR comes from a human donor with severe aplastic anemia or a healthy control (not recorded which). CDR3 sequence reads: CAISEPKLGQIHYGYTF. The DNA of the CDR3 is TGTGCCATCAGTGAGCCTAAACTGGGACAGATCCACTATGGCTACACCTTC.